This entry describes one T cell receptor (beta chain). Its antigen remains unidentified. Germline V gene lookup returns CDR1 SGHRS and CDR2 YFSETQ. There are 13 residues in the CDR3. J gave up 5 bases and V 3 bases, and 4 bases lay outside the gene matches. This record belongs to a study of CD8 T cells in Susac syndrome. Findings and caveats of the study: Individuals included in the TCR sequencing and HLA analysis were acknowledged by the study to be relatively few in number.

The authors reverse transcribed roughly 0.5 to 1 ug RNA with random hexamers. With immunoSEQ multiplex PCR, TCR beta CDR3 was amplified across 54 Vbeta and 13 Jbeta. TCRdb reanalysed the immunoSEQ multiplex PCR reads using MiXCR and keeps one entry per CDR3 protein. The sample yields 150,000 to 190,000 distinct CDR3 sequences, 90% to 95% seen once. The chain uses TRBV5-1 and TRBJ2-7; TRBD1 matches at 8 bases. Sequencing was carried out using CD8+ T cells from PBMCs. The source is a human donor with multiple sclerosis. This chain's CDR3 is CASSWTGTDEQYF. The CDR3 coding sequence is TGCGCCAGCAGCTGGACAGGGACGGACGAGCAGTACTTC. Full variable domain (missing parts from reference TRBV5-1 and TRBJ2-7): KAGVTQTPRYLIKTRGQQVTLSCSPISGHRSVSWYQQTPGQGLQFLFEYFSETQRNKGNFPGRFSGRQFSNSRSEMNVSTLELGDSALYLCASSWTGTDEQYFGPGTRLTVT.